A selection of T cell receptor beta chains follows, all from one sample in a study of shared clonotypes between healthy human individuals. TCRdb's table, derived via immunoSEQ multiplex PCR, lists solely in-frame clones and lacks some. The sample has about 1 million clones, about 70% seen once. The specimen was memory CD4+ T cells sorted from blood. The source of these receptors is a man aged 18 to 35 in good health. Each CDR3 is given with its conserved first and last residue. A D gene is named only where the DNA matches it firmly. The size of a clone is reported for some rows only, either as once, few or many, or as a class for expanded clones.

v_call: TRBV6-5
j_call: TRBJ1-1
clone_size: -
d_call: -
cdr3_nt: TGTGCCAGCAGTTACCCGCAGGGGCCCACGCGCACTGAAGCTTTCTTT
cdr3_aa: CASSYPQGPTRTEAFF

v_call: TRBV7-8
j_call: TRBJ2-3
clone_size: -
d_call: -
cdr3_nt: TGTGCCAGCAGCAGGGGGACAACTAGCACAGATACGCAGTATTTT
cdr3_aa: CASSRGTTSTDTQYF

v_call: TRBV20-1
j_call: TRBJ2-7
clone_size: -
d_call: -
cdr3_nt: TGCAGTGCTACCCTCCACGAGCAGTACTTC
cdr3_aa: CSATLHEQYF

v_call: TRBV28
j_call: TRBJ1-1
clone_size: -
d_call: TRBD1
cdr3_nt: TGTGCCAGCAGATACCCACCTCACAGGGGAGGGGACACTGAAGCTTTCTTT
cdr3_aa: CASRYPPHRGGDTEAFF

v_call: TRBV4-1
j_call: TRBJ1-5
clone_size: few
d_call: -
cdr3_nt: TGCGCCAGCAGCCAGGGAAATAGCAATCAGCCCCAGCATTTT
cdr3_aa: CASSQGNSNQPQHF

v_call: TRBV7-6
j_call: TRBJ1-5
clone_size: -
d_call: TRBD1
cdr3_nt: TGTGCCAGCAGCTTGGGACAGGGAAGGGAGAATCAGCCCCAGCATTTT
cdr3_aa: CASSLGQGRENQPQHF

v_call: TRBV19
j_call: TRBJ1-1
clone_size: once
d_call: -
cdr3_nt: TGTGCCAGTTCGTGGAGGGGGTGGACTGAAGCTTTCTTT
cdr3_aa: CASSWRGWTEAFF

v_call: TRBV19
j_call: TRBJ1-5
clone_size: -
d_call: TRBD1
cdr3_nt: TGTGCCAGTAGTATCGTCAGGGGGTTTAGCAATCAGCCCCAGCATTTT
cdr3_aa: CASSIVRGFSNQPQHF

v_call: TRBV2
j_call: TRBJ2-3
clone_size: -
d_call: -
cdr3_nt: TGTGCCAGCAGTGGTCGGGGATTAGGCACAGATACGCAGTATTTT
cdr3_aa: CASSGRGLGTDTQYF

v_call: TRBV30
j_call: TRBJ2-2
clone_size: -
d_call: TRBD1
cdr3_nt: TGTGCCTGGAATAAACAGGGGGCGGCCGGGGAGCTGTTTTTT
cdr3_aa: CAWNKQGAAGELFF

v_call: TRBV30
j_call: TRBJ1-1
clone_size: -
d_call: -
cdr3_nt: TGTGCCTGGAGTCCCACAGGGTTCACTGAAGCTTTCTTT
cdr3_aa: CAWSPTGFTEAFF

v_call: TRBV19
j_call: TRBJ2-2
clone_size: -
d_call: -
cdr3_nt: TGTGCCAGTAGTAAACCGAACACCGGGGAGCTGTTTTTT
cdr3_aa: CASSKPNTGELFF

v_call: TRBV19
j_call: TRBJ1-6
clone_size: -
d_call: TRBD1
cdr3_nt: TGTGCCAGTAGAGGACAGGGGGATGGAGGATCACCCCTCCACTTT
cdr3_aa: CASRGQGDGGSPLHF

v_call: TRBV28
j_call: TRBJ1-5
clone_size: many
d_call: TRBD1
cdr3_nt: TGTGCCAGCAGTTTGGACAGGTACGGCAATCAGCCCCAGCATTTT
cdr3_aa: CASSLDRYGNQPQHF

v_call: TRBV10-1
j_call: TRBJ2-7
clone_size: -
d_call: TRBD2
cdr3_nt: TGCGCCAGCAGTGGGGCGGGAGGGGTTTCCTACGAGCAGTACTTC
cdr3_aa: CASSGAGGVSYEQYF

v_call: TRBV18
j_call: TRBJ2-6
clone_size: once
d_call: TRBD1
cdr3_nt: TGTGCCAGCTCACCGGGACAGGGGTACGGGGCCAACGTCCTGACTTTC
cdr3_aa: CASSPGQGYGANVLTF

v_call: TRBV27
j_call: TRBJ2-1
clone_size: once
d_call: TRBD1
cdr3_nt: TGTGCCAGCAGTCCGCATAGGGACAGGGCCTACAATGAGCAGTTCTTC
cdr3_aa: CASSPHRDRAYNEQFF

v_call: TRBV5-1
j_call: TRBJ2-2
clone_size: -
d_call: -
cdr3_nt: TGCGCCAGCAGCTTAGACAGCACCGGGGAGCTGTTTTTT
cdr3_aa: CASSLDSTGELFF

v_call: TRBV5-4
j_call: TRBJ2-1
clone_size: -
d_call: TRBD2
cdr3_nt: TGTGCCAGCAGCTTTAGTAGCGGGAGGGCCCGAACCTACAATGAGCAGTTCTTC
cdr3_aa: CASSFSSGRARTYNEQFF

v_call: TRBV5-1
j_call: TRBJ2-4
clone_size: -
d_call: TRBD2
cdr3_nt: TGCGCCAGCAGCTACGGGGGGGCGCGAACCAAAAACATTCAGTACTTC
cdr3_aa: CASSYGGARTKNIQYF

v_call: TRBV6-5
j_call: TRBJ2-7
clone_size: -
d_call: TRBD1
cdr3_nt: TGTGCCAGCAGCACCCGGGACAGGGGTTCCTACGAGCAGTACTTC
cdr3_aa: CASSTRDRGSYEQYF

v_call: TRBV15
j_call: TRBJ2-7
clone_size: -
d_call: TRBD1
cdr3_nt: TGTGCCACCAGCAGAGAATGGCAGGGGGCCTACGAGCAGTACTTC
cdr3_aa: CATSREWQGAYEQYF

v_call: TRBV10-3
j_call: TRBJ1-4
clone_size: -
d_call: -
cdr3_nt: TGTGCCATCAGTTCCCTTCCAGGGGCAACTAATGAAAAACTGTTTTTT
cdr3_aa: CAISSLPGATNEKLFF

v_call: TRBV2
j_call: TRBJ1-2
clone_size: -
d_call: -
cdr3_nt: TGTGCCAGCACCAAAGCTGGGGGGAAAGGAGGCTACACCTTC
cdr3_aa: CASTKAGGKGGYTF

v_call: TRBV6-5
j_call: TRBJ2-1
clone_size: -
d_call: TRBD2
cdr3_nt: TGTGCCAGCAGTTCTCTTTCAGGGACTACTAACAATGAGCAGTTCTTC
cdr3_aa: CASSSLSGTTNNEQFF

v_call: TRBV19
j_call: TRBJ2-5
clone_size: -
d_call: TRBD2
cdr3_nt: TGTGCCAGTAGTATGGGGACTAGCGGGATGGAGACCCAGTACTTC
cdr3_aa: CASSMGTSGMETQYF

v_call: TRBV30
j_call: TRBJ2-7
clone_size: -
d_call: TRBD2
cdr3_nt: TGTGCCTGGAGTCCTGGACTAGCGGGAGAGGAGGGGCAGTACTTC
cdr3_aa: CAWSPGLAGEEGQYF

v_call: TRBV7-2
j_call: TRBJ1-2
clone_size: -
d_call: -
cdr3_nt: TGTGCCAGCAGCCTAGGACCAGCCAACTATGGCTACACCTTC
cdr3_aa: CASSLGPANYGYTF